This T cell receptor beta chain derives from a study of blood T cell repertoires in COVID-19. Across the whole study: The analysed material was cDNA or gDNA that came from T cells, B-cell-depleted T cells, or PBMCs.

The sample holds one count of this clone. The CDR3 length is 12 residues. Germline-derived CDR1 and CDR2 are GTSNPN and SVGIG (reference sequence). The V gene lost 3 bases and the J gene lost 5 bases, with 10 bases spanning the gap. Per the original methods: Nucleated cell counts were estimated from reference gene primer amplification. The assay was immunoSEQ multiplex PCR, and TCRdb's table has in-frame clones only and misses some. V and J calls and clone size come straight from that table; D and trimming were deduced from the DNA. The sample yields some 460,000 clones, 75% to 90% seen once. In terms of age and location, participants ranged from roughly 18 to 90 years and lived in about two dozen US areas.

This clonotype was sampled from a woman younger than 35 who had recovered from COVID-19. The source material was PBMCs or T cells enriched from blood (not recorded which). This chain links TRBV30 with TRBJ2-5; D unresolved. The CDR3 here is CAWRMAPETQYF. The CDR3 region has the DNA TGTGCCTGGAGGATGGCACCTGAGACCCAGTACTTC.